The 21 T cell receptor beta chains in this list originate from one sample, sequenced in a study of T cells in Graves' hyperthyroidism and ophthalmopathy. It was RNA transcripts that yielded the amplified TCR beta CDR3 regions. HTBI primers drove first-round RT-PCR of the TCR CDR3. MiXCR, run by TCRdb on the multiplex PCR reads, gives a single entry per CDR3 protein. Of about 180,000 distinct CDR3 sequences detected, about 17% appear once; the ten largest clones hold roughly 29%. What was sequenced was blood. Receptors were obtained from a woman in her forties or fifties with Graves' hyperthyroidism.

This clonotype was seen repeatedly, ten times or more. V and J are TRBV11-2 and TRBJ1-5; D uncertain. The CDR3 has 13 amino acids. Germline CDR1 reads SGHAT; CDR2 reads FQNNGV. Trimming left V 2 bases short and J 5 bases short, with 7 bases between. The CDR3 DNA sequence: TGTGCCAGCAGCTTAACCACCGATCAGCCCCAGCATTTT. This codes for CASSLTTDQPQHF.

This clonotype was recorded many times. J is TRBJ1-2 and V is TRBV9, with a tentative D call TRBD1 (5 bases). CDR1 and CDR2 (germline): SGDLS, YYNGEE. Trimming took 0 bases from V and 3 from J, leaving 9 bases between them. This CDR3 comprises 14 residues. The CDR3 nucleotides read TGTGCCAGCAGCGTAGGTTCCAGGGACTATGGCTACACCTTC. Residues: CASSVGSRDYGYTF.

In this sample, this clonotype turned up many times. V is TRBV2 and J is TRBJ1-5, with 8 bases fitting TRBD1. The CDR3 length is 15 residues. J gave up 5 bases and V 6 bases, and 9 bases lay outside the gene matches. CDR1 and CDR2 from the germline V gene are SNHLY and FYNNEI. The CDR3 reads CASRPTGGIDQPQHF. The CDR3 coding sequence is TGTGCCAGCAGACCTACAGGGGGGATAGATCAGCCCCAGCATTTT.

This clonotype has ten or more counts. The gene calls are TRBV2 and TRBJ2-3, with a weak D call TRBD2 (5 bases). Trimming took off 4 bases at V and 2 bases at J, with 13 bases between the two ends. CDR3 length: 15 amino acids. Germline V gene lookup returns CDR1 SNHLY and CDR2 FYNNEI. The CDR3 region has the DNA TGTGCCAGCAGTGCCTCAGCGGTGTTCACAGATACGCAGTATTTT. It is translated as CASSASAVFTDTQYF.

This clonotype came up many times. The chain recombines TRBV19 with TRBJ1-1; D not resolved. The CDR3 runs to 14 residues. V was trimmed by 3 bases and J by 7 bases, leaving 15 bases between them. CDR1 and CDR2 from the germline V gene are LNHDA and SQIVND (reference sequence). The DNA of the CDR3 is TGTGCCAGTAGTATTGAATTCCCTGTCGGTGAAGCTTTCTTT. It yields the protein CASSIEFPVGEAFF.

This clonotype was found many times. The V call is TRBV7-9, the J call TRBJ1-2; no firm D call. V lost 4 bases and J lost 4, with 16 bases in between. Looked up from germline, CDR1 is SEHNR and CDR2 is FQNEAQ (reference sequence). The CDR3 length is 15 residues. The CDR3 coding sequence is TGTGCCAGCAGCTCTATCCAGAGAATGGGCTATGGCTACACCTTC. Protein product: CASSSIQRMGYGYTF.

This clonotype was counted a single time. The chain joins TRBV5-1 to TRBJ1-4, with D tentatively TRBD1 (6 bases). The CDR3 spans 15 residues. Per the germline V gene, CDR1 is SGHRS and CDR2 is YFSETQ. V lost 0 bases to trimming and J lost 6 bases, with 12 bases between them. In DNA form, the CDR3 reads TGCGCCAGCAGCTTGGAGGACAGAAATGATGAAAAACTGTTTTTT. This translates into CASSLEDRNDEKLFF.

This clonotype was counted at least ten times. The V gene is TRBV6-1, the J gene TRBJ2-2; 9 bases are a match to TRBD1. After removal of 6 bases from V and 2 bases from J, the junction contained 4 bases not matched to a gene. The CDR3 contains 15 residues. Per germline, CDR1 MNHNS and CDR2 SASEGT. This chain's CDR3 is CASRGQGRNTGELFF. The CDR3 bases are TGTGCCAGCAGGGGACAGGGCCGAAACACCGGGGAGCTGTTTTTT.

This clonotype has ten or more counts. This chain joins TRBV7-2 and TRBJ1-5; TRBD1 might be the D (5 bases). Germline CDR1 reads SGHTA; CDR2 reads FQGNSA. The CDR3 has 15 amino acids. The V gene lost 2 bases and the J gene lost 1 base, with 9 bases spanning the gap. The CDR3 reads CASSLTRQSNQPQHF. The CDR3, as DNA: TGTGCCAGCAGCTTAACGAGACAGAGCAATCAGCCCCAGCATTTT.

The table lists this clonotype with many counts. The rearrangement joins TRBV12-3 or TRBV12-4 to TRBJ2-2; 7 bases agree with TRBD1. The V and J ends lost 6 bases and 6 bases, in that order; junction bases with no gene match: 10. The CDR3 contains 15 residues. The CDR3 spells CASREQGTGPGELFF. CDR3 bases: TGTGCCAGCAGGGAACAGGGGACCGGGCCCGGGGAGCTGTTTTTT.

This clonotype was counted many times. The V call is TRBV7-2, the J call TRBJ1-4; no clear D gene. Trimming removed 2 bases at V and 4 bases at J, with 11 bases between. Germline loops: CDR1 SGHTA, CDR2 FQGNSA. The CDR3 sequence is 15 residues long. This CDR3 reads CASSLYGPINEKLFF. DNA of the CDR3: TGTGCCAGCAGCTTATACGGACCGATTAATGAAAAACTGTTTTTT.

This clonotype was counted many times. In DNA form, the CDR3 reads TGTGCCAGCAGTCCCCCCTCGAACGGGGGGCATCAGCCCCAGCATTTT. It yields the protein CASSPPSNGGHQPQHF. The chain has TRBV28 and TRBJ1-5, with D possibly being TRBD1 (6 bases). The germline V gene has CDR1 MDHEN and CDR2 SYDVKM. The V and J ends lost 5 bases and 5 bases respectively, with 19 bases between them. The CDR3 length is 16 residues. Complete variable domain (other parts from reference TRBV28 and TRBJ1-5): DVKVTQSSRYLVKRTGEKVFLECVQDMDHENMFWYRQDPGLGLRLIYFSYDVKMKEKGDIPEGYSVSREKKERFSLILESASTNQTSMYLCASSPPSNGGHQPQHFGDGTRLSIL.

This chain connects TRBV4-2 to TRBJ2-3; 9 bases map to TRBD1. This CDR3 spans 13 amino acids. The germline V gene has CDR1 LGHNA and CDR2 YNFKEQ. J lost 10 bases, V lost 4 bases, and 6 bases had no gene match. CDR3 coding DNA: TGTGCCAGCAGCCCCTCGGACAGGGGAGCGCAGTATTTT. Translated, it gives CASSPSDRGAQYF.

At least ten counts were recorded for this clonotype. The chain has TRBV12-3 or TRBV12-4 and TRBJ1-1; D is unclear. This CDR3 contains 12 residues. V was pared by 10 bases and J by 3 bases, with 12 bases between. CDR3 residues: CATQSPYTEAFF. The CDR3 DNA follows: TGTGCCACCCAGAGTCCGTACACTGAAGCTTTCTTT.

The chain has TRBV24-1 and TRBJ2-1, with TRBD1 matching over 12 bases. The V gene end was trimmed by 6 bases and the J gene end by 0 bases; junction bases not matched to a gene: 17. The germline V gene encodes CDR1 KGHDR and CDR2 SFDVKD. The CDR3 is made up of 21 amino acids. CDR3 sequence (DNA): TGTGCCACCAGTACGGGACAGGGGGCGTATAGCGGGGGGAGCTCCTACAATGAGCAGTTCTTC. Translation gives CATSTGQGAYSGGSSYNEQFF.

A remark on this clonotype: This may stem from a read error, because a much larger clone lies one nucleotide away. CDR3 DNA sequence: TGTGCCGGCAGCTCCTGGACAGCTAGCACAGATACGCAGTATTTT. This translates into CAGSSWTASTDTQYF. V and J are TRBV7-2 and TRBJ2-3, with D possibly TRBD1 on 6 matching bases. Germline assignment: CDR1 SGHTA and CDR2 FQGNSA. The CDR3 contains 15 residues.

At least ten counts were recorded for this clonotype. The V call is TRBV13, the J call TRBJ1-1; D perhaps matches TRBD1 (5 bases). Germline CDR1 reads PRHDT; CDR2 reads FYEKMQ (reference sequence). Trimming removed 3 bases at V and 4 bases at J, with 18 bases between. The CDR3 spans 16 residues. The CDR3, as DNA: TGTGCCAGCAGCTTCGGGGGTTTTGAGGGGACCACTGAAGCTTTCTTT. It is translated as CASSFGGFEGTTEAFF.

This clonotype was observed many times. The V call is TRBV2, the J call TRBJ1-1; D unclear. This CDR3 spans 14 amino acids. CDR1 SNHLY and CDR2 FYNNEI come from the germline V gene. The V gene lost 6 bases and the J gene lost 0 bases, with 11 bases spanning the gap. The CDR3 protein is CASSYQEMNTEAFF. The DNA for the CDR3 is TGTGCCAGCAGCTACCAGGAGATGAACACTGAAGCTTTCTTT.

This clonotype was recorded at least ten times. The rearrangement joins TRBV11-2 to TRBJ2-6; no firm D call. V was trimmed by 1 base and J by 0 bases, leaving 7 bases between them. The CDR3 consists of 16 residues. CDR1 is SGHAT, CDR2 FQNNGV, per germline. The CDR3 DNA follows: TGTGCCAGCAGCTTAGGCAGGAACTCTGGGGCCAACGTCCTGACTTTC. Amino acid sequence: CASSLGRNSGANVLTF.

This clonotype was counted a few times. The V call is TRBV4-1, the J call TRBJ1-5; TRBD1 aligns across 7 bases. Germline-derived CDR1 and CDR2 are MGHRA and YSYEKL. V shed 5 bases and J 7 bases; nucleotides not matched to a gene: 8. The CDR3 has 14 amino acids. CDR3 nucleotide sequence: TGCGCCAGCAGCACATACAGGGGAAAGCAGCCCCAGCATTTT. It specifies CASSTYRGKQPQHF.

The chain carries TRBV28 and TRBJ1-1, with D unclear. The length of the CDR3 is 13 residues. Trimming removed 7 bases at V and 0 bases at J, with 9 bases between. In germline, CDR1 is MDHEN, CDR2 SYDVKM. Here the CDR3 reads CASTERVNTEAFF. CDR3 coding DNA: TGTGCCAGCACGGAGAGAGTGAACACTGAAGCTTTCTTT.